Below, one T cell receptor (beta chain) is given with its context. What it binds is unknown. The use of a sample-barcoded 5' primer and a J-beta primer mix characterized a second PCR of about 7 to 12 cycles. TCRdb re-derived calls from the 5' RACE reads in MiXCR, one entry per CDR3 protein. The sample lists nearly 800,000 distinct CDR3 sequences, more than 20% seen once, with around 3.6% in the top ten. This specimen belongs to a study of blood T cells in healthy people across ages. Study-wide results and caveats: With naive T cell percentage, TCR beta diversity showed a strong correlation.

This CDR3 has 15 residues. Germline loops: CDR1 SEHNR, CDR2 FQNEAQ (reference sequence). V was cut by 4 bases and J by 6 bases, with 15 bases left in between. The sample was also reused in another study, on T cells of mothers and their children. As that report states: Versus unrelated pairs, overlap was slightly higher in related mother-child pairs, without reaching significance.

The chain recombines TRBV7-9 with TRBJ1-4; D call uncertain. The TCR comes from a boy aged 5-17 years in good health. Sequences were obtained from blood. In nucleotides, the CDR3 is TGTGCCAGCAGCTCCCAACAGAGTTCGTATGAAAAACTGTTTTTT. Amino acid sequence: CASSSQQSSYEKLFF.